The present T cell receptor beta chain was sequenced within a study of metastatic and nonmetastatic thyroid tumors. For the study at large: The comparison covered peripheral blood and tumor or nodule tissue in malignant and benign thyroid patients. General study findings and limits: Within blood and tumor, benign nodules reportedly had significantly lower TCR beta diversity than malignant thyroid tumors did.

Note on this clone: No antigen is known for it. The junction departs from the called germline gene at one end, perhaps through a read error.

Methods used by the authors: To classify distant metastasis in papillary thyroid cancer, a model was built from CDR3 differences across clinicopathological groups. TCRdb reprocessed the PCR reads via MiXCR. Here the V and J calls rest on TCRdb's processing, not on the authors' analysis. The profile shows around 89,000 clones, 14% to 15% of them singletons. The entire patient cohort was treatment-naive prior to thyroid surgery. The sequence was obtained from a female donor with papillary thyroid cancer or a benign thyroid nodule (not recorded which). Some clones in this sample may be carry-over from other donors' samples. The sequenced material came from blood.

The CDR3 loop is CAGSVEPTNEKLFF. CDR3 nucleotides: TGTGCCGGCAGCGTAGAACCAACTAATGAAAAACTGTTTTTT. J is TRBJ1-4 and V is TRBV9, with D uncertain. CDR3 size: 14 residues. The germline V gene encodes CDR1 SGDLS and CDR2 YYNGEE.